This entry is about one T cell receptor beta chain. The data are from a study of blood T cell repertoires in COVID-19. Study as a whole: Acute and convalescent COVID-19 specimens originated in the United States, Italy and Spain.

Authors' processing steps: Reference gene primers were amplified, and this amplification served to estimate nucleated cell counts. Method: immunoSEQ multiplex PCR; TCRdb's copy keeps in-frame clones and lacks some. That table is the source of V, J and clone size, and D and trimming were worked out from the DNA. The sample has 250,000 to 350,000 clones; about nine tenths are singletons. The age range of participants was about 18 to 95 years, with residence in about two dozen US areas. The recovered donors of Cohort 3 showed two negative PCRs, clearance, or symptom resolution. The length of the CDR3 is 13 residues. With 1 base removed from V and 5 bases from J, the gap between germline ends came to 8 bases. From germline, CDR1 is MNHEY and CDR2 SVGAGI.

The J gene is TRBJ1-1, the V gene TRBV6-5; possible D gene TRBD1, 6 bases. The clonotype comes from a woman aged 18-29 years who had recovered from COVID-19. The sequenced sample was PBMCs or T cells enriched from blood (not recorded which). The DNA of the CDR3 is TGTGCCAGCAGTTACTACAGGGAGACTGAAGCTTTCTTT. It is translated as CASSYYRETEAFF.